Detailed here is one T cell receptor beta chain. Antigen: not known. The primer mix had 60 Vbeta and 13 Jbeta primers. Assay used: immunoSEQ multiplex PCR; TCRdb lists only in-frame clones, some missing. The repertoire holds approximately 110,000 clones, with around 77% as singletons. The sample is drawn from a study of cytomegalovirus exposure and HLA in healthy donors. Findings and caveats of the study: No immune exposure information besides CMV serostatus was available. More than 15,000 TCR beta sequences were associated with HLA alleles at 0.05 false discovery rate in a later analysis. Among donors in an Asian-associated ancestry cluster, a later analysis reportedly found fewer N-insertions than the approximately 700-donor mean.

The clonotype originates from a middle-aged woman in good health and CMV-seropositive. The specimen sequenced was PBMCs.

This CDR3 is CASSLVAGKNTEAFF. The DNA for the CDR3 is TGTGCCAGCAGCTTGGTTGCAGGGAAAAACACTGAAGCTTTCTTT. This chain links TRBV5-6 with TRBJ1-1; possibly TRBD1 for D (5 bases). V shed 0 bases and J shed 2 bases, with 11 bases lying between them. The CDR3 runs 15 residues. The germline V gene encodes CDR1 SGHDT and CDR2 YYEEEE. The full variable domain, in which reference TRBV5-6 and TRBJ1-1 provide the parts outside the CDR3, is DAGVTQSPTHLIKTRGQQVTLRCSPKSGHDTVSWYQQALGQGPQFIFQYYEEEERQRGNFPDRFSGHQFPNYSSELNVNALLLGDSALYLCASSLVAGKNTEAFFGQGTRLTVV.